This T cell receptor beta chain was retrieved from a study of OX40 agonist ivuxolimab in advanced cancers. The CDR3 covers 16 residues. Trimming took off 2 bases at V and 7 bases at J, with 18 bases between the two ends. Germline V gene data show CDR1 as WNHNN and CDR2 as SYGVQD (reference sequence). Assay: immunoSEQ multiplex PCR; the TCRdb copy retains only in-frame clones and omits some. The table lists just over 90,000 clones, approximately 92% of them singletons, with about 3.4% in the top ten. The sequencing used CD4+ or CD8+ T cells sorted from blood, collected in a trial of the OX40 agonist ivuxolimab. This sequence was found in an adult with an advanced solid tumor such as melanoma, head and neck, liver or kidney cancer. The genes are TRBV10-1 and TRBJ2-1; TRBD2 might be the D (6 bases). CDR3 in DNA: TGCGCCAGCAGTGAGGCAACTAGCTTTGGATGGAATGAGCAGTTCTTC. It encodes CASSEATSFGWNEQFF.